These 18 T cell receptor beta chains originate from one sample sequenced in a study of early T cells in non-severe SARS-CoV-2 infection. TCRdb reprocessed the 5' RACE reads via MiXCR and lists one record per CDR3 protein. The sample lists some 80,000 distinct CDR3 sequences; roughly 13% were seen once. Sequences were obtained from whole blood. The receptors stem from an adult who was a healthcare worker with PCR-confirmed SARS-CoV-2 infection or an uninfected control (not recorded which).

As concerns this clonotype: A much larger clone is a single base away; this may be a read error. The J gene is TRBJ1-1, the V gene TRBV5-4; possibly TRBD1 for D (6 bases). The CDR3 spans 13 residues. Germline CDR1 SGHNT, CDR2 YYREEE (reference sequence). Written as DNA, the CDR3 is TGTGCCAGCAGCGCCGGTGGGGGGCTTGAAGCTATCTTT. This gives the protein CASSAGGGLEAIF.

This chain uses TRBV20-1 with TRBJ2-2, with D perhaps TRBD1 (5 bases). The germline V gene has CDR1 DFQATT and CDR2 SNEGSKA (reference sequence). Trimming cost V 6 bases and J 5 bases, with 13 bases left between them. This CDR3 has 13 amino acids. CDR3 protein: CSASKPGTGELFF. CDR3 nucleotides: TGCAGTGCATCGAAGCCAGGGACCGGGGAGCTGTTTTTT.

The chain joins TRBV6-5 to TRBJ1-1, with D hard to call. CDR1 is MNHEY and CDR2 is SVGAGI in the germline V gene. V gave up 2 bases and J gave up 4 bases, with 8 bases separating them. The CDR3 is made up of 13 amino acids. Here the CDR3 reads CASSYRSGTEAFF. Written as DNA, the CDR3 is TGTGCCAGCAGTTACCGGTCGGGCACTGAAGCTTTCTTT.

This clonotype was detected ten times or more. The chain is built from TRBV2 and TRBJ2-3; TRBD1 aligns across 8 bases. CDR3 length: 15 amino acids. CDR1 and CDR2 from the germline V gene are SNHLY and FYNNEI. V was pared by 5 bases and J by 5 bases, with 9 bases of the junction left unmatched. The CDR3 coding sequence is TGTGCCAGCAGTAGAGCCAGGGGGCGGGGAGATACGCAGTATTTT. Amino acid sequence: CASSRARGRGDTQYF.

This clonotype appeared once. This rearrangement joins TRBV7-8 to TRBJ2-7; D is possibly TRBD2 (5 bases). V was clipped by 7 bases and J by 5 bases, with 15 bases between them. The CDR3 extends over 13 amino acids. Germline lookup yields CDR1 SGHVS and CDR2 FQNEAQ. This CDR3 reads CASNPSGSHEQYF. CDR3 bases: TGTGCCAGCAACCCTTCGGGGTCCCACGAGCAGTACTTC.

This clonotype showed up just a few times. The chain recombines TRBV29-1 with TRBJ2-7; maybe TRBD1 (5 bases). Germline lookup yields CDR1 SQVTM and CDR2 ANQGSEA. With 0 bases removed from V and 0 bases from J, the gap between germline ends came to 12 bases. There are 15 residues in the CDR3. Written as DNA, the CDR3 is TGCAGCGTTGAAGAGACCGCTAGGGGCTCCTACGAGCAGTACTTC. Translating gives CSVEETARGSYEQYF.

The chain employs TRBV5-1 and TRBJ2-3, with 7 bases aligning to TRBD1. J was trimmed by 7 bases and V by 3 bases; bases with no gene match: 5. The CDR3 is 13 residues long. Germline CDR1 SGHRS, CDR2 YFSETQ. The CDR3 DNA reads TGCGCCAGCAGCTCCCACAGGGGAAATACGCAGTATTTT. As protein: CASSSHRGNTQYF.

The rearrangement uses TRBV4-1 and TRBJ1-2; D gene ambiguous. Germline CDR1 and CDR2: MGHRA and YSYEKL. There are 16 residues in the CDR3. Between the trimmed V and J ends, which lost 4 bases and 1 base, there was a span of 16 bases. The CDR3 DNA reads as TGCGCCAGCAGCCCCGATCTCCAGAACATTAACTATGGCTACACCTTC. Translation: CASSPDLQNINYGYTF.

This clonotype was found a few times. This rearrangement joins TRBV5-1 to TRBJ1-1; 9 positions agree with TRBD1. Germline trimming cut 0 bases from V and 5 bases from J; bases unmatched to any gene: 5. Germline values: CDR1 SGHRS, CDR2 YFSETQ. This CDR3 is built from 15 residues. This CDR3 reads CASSLEGQGLTEAFF. CDR3 in DNA: TGCGCCAGCAGCTTGGAGGGACAGGGTTTGACTGAAGCTTTCTTT.

This chain joins TRBV5-1 and TRBJ1-5; the D is unclear. The CDR3 consists of 16 residues. The germline CDR1 and CDR2 sequences are SGHRS and YFSETQ. Trimming stripped 7 bases from V and 3 bases from J, with 20 bases between. The CDR3, as DNA: TGCGCCAGCCCCAAACGAGGCCGAAAGAACAATCAGCCCCAGCATTTT. Its protein is CASPKRGRKNNQPQHF.

This clonotype has a count of ten or more. V is TRBV6-1 and J is TRBJ1-2, with D possibly TRBD1 on 5 matching bases. V lost 2 bases to trimming and J lost 4 bases, with 17 bases between them. The CDR3 is made up of 16 amino acids. Germline V CDR1 and CDR2: MNHNS, SASEGT. The CDR3 coding sequence is TGTGCCAGCAGTGAATCGGAGGCAGGGCGGATCTATGGCTACACCTTC. Its protein is CASSESEAGRIYGYTF.

This clonotype appeared many times. The J gene is TRBJ2-1, the V gene TRBV5-1; TRBD1 might be the D (5 bases). Deletions cut 0 bases from V and 6 bases from J, with 16 bases between. The germline gives CDR1 SGHRS, CDR2 YFSETQ. CDR3 length: 16 residues. CDR3 sequence (DNA): TGCGCCAGCAGCTTGGCCGGACACCAAAGGACCAATGAGCAGTTCTTC. Its protein is CASSLAGHQRTNEQFF.

The genes are TRBV10-3 and TRBJ2-5; weak D call: TRBD2 (5 bases). Germline values: CDR1 ENHRY, CDR2 SYGVKD. This CDR3 is built from 13 residues. Trimming removed 3 bases from V and 3 bases from J, with 8 bases in between. The CDR3 DNA is TGTGCCATCAGTGACACAGCGGAAGAGACCCAGTACTTC. It translates to CAISDTAEETQYF.

This clonotype was detected once. The genes are TRBV29-1 and TRBJ1-1; D uncertain. The length of the CDR3 is 13 residues. CDR1 is SQVTM and CDR2 is ANQGSEA in the germline V gene. Trimming took 4 bases from V and 1 from J, leaving 10 bases between them. CDR3 sequence reads: CSVVVNPNTEAFF. The CDR3 DNA follows: TGCAGCGTTGTGGTGAATCCGAACACTGAAGCTTTCTTT.

This clonotype turned up a few times. This rearrangement joins TRBV6-6 to TRBJ2-3, with a weak D call TRBD1 (8 bases). V lost 8 bases, J lost 2 bases, and 20 bases lay in between. This CDR3 is built from 16 residues. The germline gives CDR1 MNHNY, CDR2 SVGAGI (reference sequence). The CDR3 DNA reads TGTGCCAGCTCTTTGACAACAGGGGGGGTCACAGATACGCAGTATTTT. Its translation: CASSLTTGGVTDTQYF.

This clonotype was observed at least ten times. The chain is built from TRBV12-3 or TRBV12-4 and TRBJ1-1; possible D gene TRBD1, 5 bases. The CDR3 sequence is 13 residues long. V was pared by 3 bases and J by 2 bases, with 7 bases between. CDR3 nucleotide sequence: TGTGCCAGCAGTTTTGGGGCCAACACTGAAGCTTTCTTT. Protein: CASSFGANTEAFF.

J is TRBJ2-3 and V is TRBV7-2, with 11 bases identical to TRBD2. Losses at the gene ends were 3 bases for V and 6 bases for J; bases not matched to a gene: 8. The CDR3 has 16 residues. The germline CDR1 and CDR2 sequences are SGHTA and FQGNSA. The CDR3 nucleotides are TGTGCCAGCAGCTTCCCCGGACTAGCGGGTGATGATACGCAGTATTTT. It translates to CASSFPGLAGDDTQYF.

This clonotype was picked up many times. The chain carries TRBV18 and TRBJ2-4; D uncertain. Trimming removed 3 bases from V and 0 bases from J, with 9 bases in between. This CDR3 region has 15 residues. CDR1 and CDR2 from the germline V gene are KGHSH and LQKENI. CDR3 DNA: TGTGCCAGCTCACCCCCCCAGATAGCCAAAAACATTCAGTACTTC. Translation: CASSPPQIAKNIQYF. The full variable domain, its missing parts supplied by reference TRBV18 and TRBJ2-4, is NAGVMQNPRHLVRRRGQEARLRCSPMKGHSHVYWYRQLPEEGLKFMVYLQKENIIDESGMPKERFSAEFPKEGPSILRIQQVVRGDSAAYFCASSPPQIAKNIQYFGAGTRLSVL.